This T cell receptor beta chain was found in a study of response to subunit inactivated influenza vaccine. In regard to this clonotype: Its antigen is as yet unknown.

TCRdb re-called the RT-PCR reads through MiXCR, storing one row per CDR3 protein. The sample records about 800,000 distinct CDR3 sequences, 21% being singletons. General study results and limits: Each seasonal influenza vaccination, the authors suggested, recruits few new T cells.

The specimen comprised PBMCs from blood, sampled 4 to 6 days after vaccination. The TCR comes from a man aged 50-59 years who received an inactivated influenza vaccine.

This chain's CDR3 is CASSDLRDEDTQYF. The CDR3 nucleotides read TGTGCCAGCAGTGACCTCCGGGACGAAGATACGCAGTATTTT. This sequence joins TRBV6-2 or TRBV6-3 and TRBJ2-3, with D perhaps TRBD1 or TRBD2 (5 bases each). Germline CDR1 and CDR2: MNHEY and SVGEGT. V shed 5 bases and J shed 5 bases, with 14 bases lying between them. CDR3 length equals 14 residues.